The 14 T cell receptor beta chains reported below all come from one sample, sequenced in a study of vaccination effects on CD4 cells after COVID-19. ViraFEST expansion of antigen-specific CD4+ T cells with viral peptide pools preceded sequencing. CD4+ T cell isolation took place after approximately ten days of culture. Vaccine recipients, nucleocapsid antibody negative, had no prior SARS-CoV-2 infection. Clones were read by immunoSEQ multiplex PCR, and TCRdb kept only the in-frame ones, dropping some. This sample yields about 65,000 clones, of which roughly four fifths are seen a single time; about 3% belongs to the top ten. No antigens are known for them. Sequenced material: CD4+ T cells from PBMCs cultured with HCoV-NL63 spike peptides, taken before COVID-19 vaccination. The receptors were sampled from a human donor who received a COVID-19 vaccine.

The gene calls are TRBV7-2 and TRBJ1-5, with TRBD1 matching over 7 bases. The CDR3 is made up of 15 amino acids. V trimming: 4 bases; J trimming: 2 bases; junction bases outside the gene matches: 5. Germline loops: CDR1 SGHTA, CDR2 FQGNSA. The CDR3 DNA reads TGTGCCAGCAGCTCCGTGCAGGGGGGCAATCAGCCCCAGCATTTT. As protein: CASSSVQGGNQPQHF. The full variable domain, in which reference TRBV7-2 and TRBJ1-5 provide the parts outside the CDR3, is GAGVSQSPSNKVTEKGKDVELRCDPISGHTALYWYRQSLGQGLEFLIYFQGNSAPDKSGLPSDRFSAERTGGSVSTLTIQRTQQEDSAVYLCASSSVQGGNQPQHFGDGTRLSIL.

The rearrangement links TRBV12-3 or TRBV12-4 to TRBJ2-5, with no clear D. Trimming shortened V by 4 bases and J by 4 bases, and 7 bases separated the two germline ends. This CDR3 is built from 12 residues. DNA of the CDR3: TGTGCCAGCAGTTCCCCCCGAGAGACCCAGTACTTC. It encodes CASSSPRETQYF.

The chain couples TRBV5-1 to TRBJ2-5, with D perhaps TRBD2 (6 bases). V was trimmed by 4 bases and J by 1 base, leaving 14 bases between them. This CDR3 contains 15 residues. Germline CDR1 is SGHRS and CDR2 is YFSETQ. CDR3 DNA sequence: TGCGCCAGCAGCCCGACCCGGGGGACCCAAGAGACCCAGTACTTC. As protein: CASSPTRGTQETQYF.

The chain uses TRBV21-1 and TRBJ2-7. TRBV21-1 corresponds to a pseudogene. CDR3 length: 17 residues. The CDR3 loop is CASSASGQGSSSYEQYV. The CDR3 region has the DNA TGTGCCAGCAGCGCGAGCGGCCAGGGTTCGAGCTCCTACGAGCAGTACGTC.

This clone occurred once. V and J are TRBV21-1 and TRBJ2-7; TRBD1, the table's D call, lacks a check against the DNA. TRBV21-1 is given as a pseudogene. The CDR3 sequence is 13 residues long. DNA of the CDR3: TGTGCCAGCAGCAAACGTTGGGCTGGCGAGCAGTACGTC. Amino acids: CASSKRWAGEQYV.

The J gene is TRBJ2-7, the V gene TRBV3-1 (or the pseudogene TRBV3-2); no reliable D call. V gave up 1 base and J gave up 3 bases, with 10 bases separating them. The CDR3 runs 14 residues. CDR1 is LGHDT, CDR2 YNNKEL, per germline (reference sequence). CDR3 nucleotides: TGTGCCAGCAGCCAAGGAGGACGCAACTACGAGCAGTACGTC. Translating it yields CASSQGGRNYEQYV.

The CDR3 coding sequence is TGTGCCAGCAGTTACGTTTACAGGAGTACTGGAAACACCATATATTTT. Protein: CASSYVYRSTGNTIYF. This chain uses TRBV6-6 with TRBJ1-3; possible D gene TRBD1, 5 bases. This CDR3 is built from 16 residues. The germline gives CDR1 MNHNY, CDR2 SVGAGI (reference sequence). V was cut by 2 bases and J by 2 bases, with 13 bases left in between.

This chain uses TRBV29-1 with TRBJ2-3; 15 bases are shared with TRBD2. Germline assignment: CDR1 SQVTM and CDR2 ANQGSEA. The CDR3 is 16 amino acids. J lost 6 bases, V lost 6 bases, and 10 bases had no gene match. For the CDR3, the DNA is TGCAGCGTCCGGAGGACTAGCGGGGGGGAGCCTGATACGCAGTATTTT. Translated, it gives CSVRRTSGGEPDTQYF.

This rearrangement joins TRBV6-4 to TRBJ2-3; D gene uncertain. V lost 1 base and J lost 6, with 11 bases in between. In germline, CDR1 is MRHNA, CDR2 SNTAGT. The CDR3 is 14 amino acids. CDR3 in amino acids: CASSDWPSQDTQYF. For the CDR3, the DNA is TGTGCCAGCAGTGACTGGCCATCTCAGGATACGCAGTATTTT.

This clone occurred a few times. The chain recombines TRBV30 with TRBJ1-6; D call uncertain. The CDR3 loop spans 14 amino acids. Trimming shortened V by 2 bases and J by 8 bases, and 13 bases separated the two germline ends. Germline CDR1 is GTSNPN and CDR2 is SVGIG (reference sequence). CDR3 loop: CAWSQEGSDSPLHF. The CDR3 nucleotides are TGTGCCTGGAGTCAGGAGGGTTCGGATTCACCCCTCCACTTT.

This chain joins TRBV25-1 and TRBJ2-6; D is undetermined. The CDR3 totals 17 residues. Germline values: CDR1 MGHDK, CDR2 SYGVNS. Trimming removed 1 base from V and 0 bases from J, with 10 bases in between. The CDR3 sequence is CASSELATRSGANVLTF. The CDR3 DNA reads as TGTGCCAGCAGTGAATTGGCCACCCGCTCTGGGGCCAACGTCCTGACTTTC.

The CDR3 DNA reads TGTGCCAGCTCGAGAGGGGACAGGGGCACTGGCTACACCTTC. Its protein is CASSRGDRGTGYTF. J is TRBJ1-2 and V is TRBV6-6; 10 bases are shared with TRBD1. Germline CDR1 is MNHNY and CDR2 is SVGAGI (reference sequence). CDR3 length: 14 residues. The V and J ends lost 8 bases and 7 bases, in that order; junction bases with no gene match: 10.

CDR3 region: CASSLGRRDRGQFF. CDR3 in DNA: TGTGCCAGCAGCTTAGGACGGCGGGACAGGGGGCAGTTCTTC. The V call is TRBV7-2, the J call TRBJ2-1; 10 bases match TRBD1. The CDR3 has 14 residues. V shed 1 base and J 12 bases; nucleotides not matched to a gene: 6. CDR1 SGHTA and CDR2 FQGNSA come from the germline V gene.

This clone was recorded a few times. The chain employs TRBV9 and TRBJ1-1; 9 bases match TRBD1. CDR1 and CDR2 (germline): SGDLS, YYNGEE. The V and J ends lost 0 bases and 0 bases, in that order; junction bases with no gene match: 3. The CDR3 has 16 amino acids. The DNA of the CDR3 is TGTGCCAGCAGCGTAGTTGGGACAGGGTTGAACACTGAAGCTTTCTTT. Amino acids: CASSVVGTGLNTEAFF. The full variable domain, in which reference TRBV9 and TRBJ1-1 provide the parts outside the CDR3, is DSGVTQTPKHLITATGQRVTLRCSPRSGDLSVYWYQQSLDQGLQFLIQYYNGEERAKGNILERFSAQQFPDLHSELNLSSLELGDSALYFCASSVVGTGLNTEAFFGQGTRLTVV.